The sequence of this T cell receptor beta chain was determined in a study of T cell changes during pregnancy in multiple sclerosis. Here immunoSEQ multiplex PCR was the method, and the copy in TCRdb shows in-frame clones only, minus some. In the table there are about 93,000 clones, approximately 90% of which are singletons. This material consisted of peripheral blood, taken before pregnancy. The sequence was obtained from a female donor with multiple sclerosis, enrolled in a pregnancy study.

CDR3 sequence reads: CASSLTGGPYEQYF. CDR3 nucleotide sequence: TGTGCCAGCAGTCTCACAGGGGGCCCCTACGAGCAGTACTTC. The chain links TRBV28 to TRBJ2-7, with 9 bases identical to TRBD1. This CDR3 has 14 residues. The junction had 4 bases not matched to a gene; V was cut back by 5 bases and J by 2 bases. CDR1 is MDHEN and CDR2 is SYDVKM in the germline V gene.